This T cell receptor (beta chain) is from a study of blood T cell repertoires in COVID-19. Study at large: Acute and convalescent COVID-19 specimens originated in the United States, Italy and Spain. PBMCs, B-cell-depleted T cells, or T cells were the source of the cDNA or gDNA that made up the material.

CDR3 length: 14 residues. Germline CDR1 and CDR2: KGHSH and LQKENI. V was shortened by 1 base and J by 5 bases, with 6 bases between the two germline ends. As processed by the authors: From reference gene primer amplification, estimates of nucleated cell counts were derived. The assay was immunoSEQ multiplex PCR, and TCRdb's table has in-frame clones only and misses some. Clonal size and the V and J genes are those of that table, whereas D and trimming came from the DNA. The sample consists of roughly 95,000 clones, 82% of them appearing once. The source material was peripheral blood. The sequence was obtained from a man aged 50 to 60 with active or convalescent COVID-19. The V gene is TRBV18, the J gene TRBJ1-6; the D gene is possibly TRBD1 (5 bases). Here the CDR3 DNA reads TGTGCCAGCTCACCACGGGGGGATAATTCACCCCTCCACTTT. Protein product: CASSPRGDNSPLHF.